The rows below give T cell receptor beta chains drawn from one sample of a study of cytomegalovirus exposure and HLA in healthy donors. The method was immunoSEQ multiplex PCR; TCRdb's version includes in-frame clones alone and lacks a portion of them. This table has some 130,000 clones, 65% to 80% appearing once. The sequencing sample was made of PBMCs. These receptors were taken from a male donor in good health and CMV-seropositive. Both conserved end residues are trimmed from each CDR3. Clone size is not always given. Where it is, it says once, few, many or a class for expanded clones.

>TRBV7-5|few|TRBJ2-1
ARSLAGSTISEQF
>TRBV14|NA|TRBJ2-1
ASSDFGQGSGSEQF
>TRBV11-2|NA|TRBJ2-7
ASSLDMRQGSYEQY
>TRBV4-1|NA|TRBJ2-7
ASSRQGGDSYEQY
>TRBV19|NA|TRBJ1-2
ASSPPTGAYGYT
>TRBV11-2|NA|TRBJ2-7
ASSAPGWRSYEQY
>TRBV30|once|TRBJ2-1
AQATVYNEQF
>TRBV6-4|NA|TRBJ2-2
ASSPTDSNTGELF
>TRBV28|NA|TRBJ2-1
ASSVHSLTPSYNEQF
>TRBV5-1|NA|TRBJ1-2
ASSPPSTGAGYT
>TRBV9|NA|TRBJ2-2
ASSLGTSALAGELF
>TRBV7-3|NA|TRBJ2-5
ASSPGVGRSETQY
>TRBV7-9|NA|TRBJ2-7
ASSLHYSTGYEQY
>TRBV10-3|NA|TRBJ2-7
AISEIAENYEQY
>TRBV7-2|NA|TRBJ1-5
ASSLGGRQPQH
>TRBV7-9|NA|TRBJ2-7
ASPRTGPNPEQY
>TRBV28|NA|TRBJ1-1
ASSLGGLTEAF
>TRBV7-7|NA|TRBJ2-7
ASSLVRTGEQY
>TRBV7-9|NA|TRBJ2-3
ASSLGQGRETDTQY
>TRBV6-1|once|TRBJ2-4
ASLGLTGGKNIQY
>TRBV6-6|few|TRBJ1-5
ASSRRDGSNQPQH
>TRBV7-2|NA|TRBJ1-1
ASSALTGGLGNTEAF
>TRBV6-6|few|TRBJ2-7
ASRGTGFFYEQY
>TRBV6-4|NA|NA
ASSEAPGLGYEQY
>TRBV9|NA|TRBJ2-2
ASTPTGGTGELF
>TRBV7-3|NA|TRBJ2-3
ASSLGVGKSNTQY
>TRBV7-3|NA|TRBJ2-3
ASSRQGSTDTQY
>TRBV7-6|NA|TRBJ2-5
ASSSRQGTTQY